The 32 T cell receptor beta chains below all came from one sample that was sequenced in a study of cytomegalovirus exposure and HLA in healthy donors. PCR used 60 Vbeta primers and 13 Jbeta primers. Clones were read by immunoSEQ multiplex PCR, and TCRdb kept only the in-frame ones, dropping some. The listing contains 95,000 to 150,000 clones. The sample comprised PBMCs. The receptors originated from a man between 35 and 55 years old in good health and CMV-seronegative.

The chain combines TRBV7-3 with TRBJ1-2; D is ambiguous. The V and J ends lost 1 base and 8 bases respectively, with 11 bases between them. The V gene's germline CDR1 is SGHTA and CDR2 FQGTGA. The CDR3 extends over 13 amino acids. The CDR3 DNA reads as TGTGCCAGCAGCTTAATGGGAGAAGTAGGCTACACCTTC. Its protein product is CASSLMGEVGYTF.

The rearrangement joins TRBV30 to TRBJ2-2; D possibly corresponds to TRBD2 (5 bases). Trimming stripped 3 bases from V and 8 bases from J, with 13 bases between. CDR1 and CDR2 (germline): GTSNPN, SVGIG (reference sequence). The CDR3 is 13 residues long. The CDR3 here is CAWSPVGEGELFF. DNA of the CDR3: TGTGCCTGGAGCCCGGTGGGAGAGGGGGAGCTGTTTTTT.

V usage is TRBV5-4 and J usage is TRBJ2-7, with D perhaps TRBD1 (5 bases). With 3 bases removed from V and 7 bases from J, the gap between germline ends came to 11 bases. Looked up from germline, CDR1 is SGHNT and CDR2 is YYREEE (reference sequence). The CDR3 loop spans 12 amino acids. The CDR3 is CASSSGRVEQYF. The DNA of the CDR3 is TGTGCCAGCAGCTCCGGCAGGGTGGAGCAGTACTTC.

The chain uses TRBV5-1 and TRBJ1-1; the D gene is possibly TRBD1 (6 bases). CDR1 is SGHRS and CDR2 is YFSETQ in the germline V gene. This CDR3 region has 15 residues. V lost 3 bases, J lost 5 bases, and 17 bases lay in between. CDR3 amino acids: CASSSPTGIGTEAFF. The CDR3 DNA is TGCGCCAGCAGCTCCCCCACAGGGATTGGGACTGAAGCTTTCTTT.

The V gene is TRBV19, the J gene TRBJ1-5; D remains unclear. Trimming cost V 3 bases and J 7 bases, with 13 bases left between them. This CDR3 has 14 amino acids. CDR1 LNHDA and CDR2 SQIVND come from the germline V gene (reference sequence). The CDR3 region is CASSIFAVGQPQHF. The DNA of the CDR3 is TGTGCCAGTAGTATTTTTGCGGTCGGGCAGCCCCAGCATTTT.

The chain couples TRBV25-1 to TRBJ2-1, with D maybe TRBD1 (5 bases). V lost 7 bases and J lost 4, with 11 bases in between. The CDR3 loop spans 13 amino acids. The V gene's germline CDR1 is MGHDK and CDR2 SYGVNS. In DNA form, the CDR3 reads TGTGCCAGCAATAAGGGGCCGTACAATGAGCAGTTCTTC. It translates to CASNKGPYNEQFF.

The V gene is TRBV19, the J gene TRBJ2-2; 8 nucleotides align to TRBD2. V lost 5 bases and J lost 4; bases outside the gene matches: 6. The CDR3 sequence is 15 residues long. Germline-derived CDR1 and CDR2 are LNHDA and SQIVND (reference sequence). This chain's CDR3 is CASSQRESSTGELFF. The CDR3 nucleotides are TGTGCCAGTAGTCAGCGGGAGTCTAGCACCGGGGAGCTGTTTTTT.

The chain's CDR3 is CASSPPTGSRHREQFF. For the CDR3, the DNA is TGTGCCAGCAGTCCGCCGACAGGGTCGCGTCACCGTGAGCAGTTCTTC. The rearrangement joins TRBV28 to TRBJ2-1; TRBD1 agrees at 7 bases. CDR1 MDHEN and CDR2 SYDVKM come from the germline V gene. The CDR3 consists of 16 residues. With 5 bases clipped from V and 9 bases from J, the junction kept 16 bases outside the gene matches. Supplemented by reference TRBV28 and TRBJ2-1, the full variable domain reads DVKVTQSSRYLVKRTGEKVFLECVQDMDHENMFWYRQDPGLGLRLIYFSYDVKMKEKGDIPEGYSVSREKKERFSLILESASTNQTSMYLCASSPPTGSRHREQFFGPGTRLTVL.

The CDR3 spells CASSTSRDTEAFF. CDR3 nucleotides: TGTGCCAGTAGTACTTCACGGGACACTGAAGCTTTCTTT. The chain recombines TRBV19 with TRBJ1-1; D is ambiguous. The CDR3 consists of 13 residues. Germline V gene data show CDR1 as LNHDA and CDR2 as SQIVND (reference sequence). V was trimmed by 4 bases and J by 3 bases, leaving 9 bases between them. Full variable domain (missing parts from reference TRBV19 and TRBJ1-1): DGGITQSPKYLFRKEGQNVTLSCEQNLNHDAMYWYRQDPGQGLRLIYYSQIVNDFQKGDIAEGYSVSREKKESFPLTVTSAQKNPTAFYLCASSTSRDTEAFFGQGTRLTVV.

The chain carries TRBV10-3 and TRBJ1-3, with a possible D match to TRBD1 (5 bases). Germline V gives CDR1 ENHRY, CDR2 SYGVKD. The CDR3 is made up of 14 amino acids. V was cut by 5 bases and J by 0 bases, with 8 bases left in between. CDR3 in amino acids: CAISPQGSGNTIYF. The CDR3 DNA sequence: TGTGCCATCAGTCCCCAGGGCTCTGGAAACACCATATATTTT.

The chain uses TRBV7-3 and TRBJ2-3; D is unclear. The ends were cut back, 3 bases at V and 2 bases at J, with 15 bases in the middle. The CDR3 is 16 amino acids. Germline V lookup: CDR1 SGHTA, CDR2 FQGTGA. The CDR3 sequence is CASSFIPTPYTDTQYF. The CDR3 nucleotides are TGTGCCAGCAGCTTCATACCTACTCCCTACACAGATACGCAGTATTTT.

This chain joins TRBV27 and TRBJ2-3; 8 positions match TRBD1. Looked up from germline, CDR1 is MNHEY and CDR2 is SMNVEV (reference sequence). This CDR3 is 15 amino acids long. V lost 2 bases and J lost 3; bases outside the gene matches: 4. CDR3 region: CASSLQGALTDTQYF. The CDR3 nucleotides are TGTGCCAGCAGTTTACAGGGGGCGCTTACAGATACGCAGTATTTT.

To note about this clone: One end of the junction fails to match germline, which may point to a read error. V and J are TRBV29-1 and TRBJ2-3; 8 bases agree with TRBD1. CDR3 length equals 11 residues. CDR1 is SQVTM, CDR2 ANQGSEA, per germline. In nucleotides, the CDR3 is TGCAGCGTTACAGGGACAGGTACGCAGTATTTT. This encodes CSVTGTGTQYF.

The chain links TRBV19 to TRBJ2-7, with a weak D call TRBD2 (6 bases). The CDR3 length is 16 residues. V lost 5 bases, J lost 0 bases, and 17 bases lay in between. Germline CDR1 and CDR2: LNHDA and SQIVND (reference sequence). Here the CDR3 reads CASSAGGAEASYEQYF. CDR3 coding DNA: TGTGCCAGTAGTGCCGGGGGAGCGGAGGCCTCCTACGAGCAGTACTTC.

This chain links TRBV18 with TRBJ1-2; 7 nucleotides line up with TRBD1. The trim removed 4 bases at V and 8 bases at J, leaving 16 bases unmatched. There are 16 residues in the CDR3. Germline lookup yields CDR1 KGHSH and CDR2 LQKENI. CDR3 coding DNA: TGTGCCAGCTCACTACAACAGGGGAAAGGCTCGGGCGGCTACACCTTC. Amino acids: CASSLQQGKGSGGYTF.

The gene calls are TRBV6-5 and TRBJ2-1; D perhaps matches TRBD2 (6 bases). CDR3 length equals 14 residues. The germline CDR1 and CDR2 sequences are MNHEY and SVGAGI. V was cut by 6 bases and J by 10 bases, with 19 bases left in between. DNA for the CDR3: TGTGCCAGCAGCCCTCCGTCACTAGCACGGGAGCAGTTCTTC. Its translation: CASSPPSLAREQFF.

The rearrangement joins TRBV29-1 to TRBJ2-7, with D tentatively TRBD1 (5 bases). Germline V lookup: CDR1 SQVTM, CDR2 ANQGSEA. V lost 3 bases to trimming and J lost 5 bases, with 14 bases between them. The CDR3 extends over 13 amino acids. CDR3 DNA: TGCAGCGTTGAGTGGGGCTTGGCGGACGAGCAGTACTTC. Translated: CSVEWGLADEQYF.

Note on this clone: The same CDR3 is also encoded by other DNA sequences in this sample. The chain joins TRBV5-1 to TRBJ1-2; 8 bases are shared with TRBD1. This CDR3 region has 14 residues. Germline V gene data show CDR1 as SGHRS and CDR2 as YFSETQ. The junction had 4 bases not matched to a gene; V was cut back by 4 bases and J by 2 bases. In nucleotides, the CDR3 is TGCGCCAGCAGCCCGGGGACAGGAAACTATGGCTACACCTTC. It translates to CASSPGTGNYGYTF.

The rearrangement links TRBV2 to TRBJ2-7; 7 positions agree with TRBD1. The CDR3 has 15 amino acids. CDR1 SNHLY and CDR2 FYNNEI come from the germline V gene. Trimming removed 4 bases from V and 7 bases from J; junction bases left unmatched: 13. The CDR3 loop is CASSALTRTRGEQYF. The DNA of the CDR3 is TGTGCCAGCAGTGCTCTTACTAGAACCAGGGGGGAGCAGTACTTC.

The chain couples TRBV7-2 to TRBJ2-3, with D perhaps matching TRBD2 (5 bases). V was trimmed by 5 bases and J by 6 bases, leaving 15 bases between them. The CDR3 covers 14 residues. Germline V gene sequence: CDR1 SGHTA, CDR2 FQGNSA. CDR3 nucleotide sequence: TGTGCCAGCAGCAAACGGAGAGGCGGGGATACGCAGTATTTT. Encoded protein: CASSKRRGGDTQYF.

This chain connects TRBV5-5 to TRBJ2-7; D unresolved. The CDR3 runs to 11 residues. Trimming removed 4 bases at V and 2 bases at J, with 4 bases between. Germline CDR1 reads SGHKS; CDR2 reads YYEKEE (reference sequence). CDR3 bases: TGTGCCAGCAGCCTCGCCTACGAGCAGTACTTC. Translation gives CASSLAYEQYF.

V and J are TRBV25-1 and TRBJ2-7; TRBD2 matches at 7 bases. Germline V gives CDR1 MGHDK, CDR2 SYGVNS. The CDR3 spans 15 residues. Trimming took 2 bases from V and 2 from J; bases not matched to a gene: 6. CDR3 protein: CASSEGEGQTYEQYF. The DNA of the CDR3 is TGTGCCAGCAGTGAAGGGGAGGGCCAGACCTACGAGCAGTACTTC.

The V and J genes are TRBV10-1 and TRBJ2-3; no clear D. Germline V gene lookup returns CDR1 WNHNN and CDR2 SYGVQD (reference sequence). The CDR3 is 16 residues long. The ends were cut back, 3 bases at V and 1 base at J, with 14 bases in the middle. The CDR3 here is CASSESTPEGTDTQYF. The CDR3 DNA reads TGCGCCAGCAGTGAATCTACTCCTGAGGGCACAGATACGCAGTATTTT.

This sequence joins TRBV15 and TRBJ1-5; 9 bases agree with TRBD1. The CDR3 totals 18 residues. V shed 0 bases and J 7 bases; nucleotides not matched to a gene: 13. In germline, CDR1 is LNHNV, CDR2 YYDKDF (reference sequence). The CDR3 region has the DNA TGTGCCACCAGCAGAGATCCGCTTAACAGGGGGCAAGGACAGCCCCAGCATTTT. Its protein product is CATSRDPLNRGQGQPQHF.

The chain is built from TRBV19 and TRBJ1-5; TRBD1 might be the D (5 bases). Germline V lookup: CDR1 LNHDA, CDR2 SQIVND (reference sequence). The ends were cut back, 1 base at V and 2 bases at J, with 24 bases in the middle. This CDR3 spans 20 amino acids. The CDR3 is CASSIGGSELGRVRNQPQHF. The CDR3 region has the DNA TGTGCCAGTAGTATAGGTGGTTCCGAGTTAGGCAGGGTGCGCAATCAGCCCCAGCATTTT.

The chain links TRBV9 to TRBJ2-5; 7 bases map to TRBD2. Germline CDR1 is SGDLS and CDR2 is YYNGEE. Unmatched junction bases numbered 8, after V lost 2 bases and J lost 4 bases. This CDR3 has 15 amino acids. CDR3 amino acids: CASSVTGTKGETQYF. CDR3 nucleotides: TGTGCCAGCAGCGTGACCGGGACTAAGGGAGAGACCCAGTACTTC.

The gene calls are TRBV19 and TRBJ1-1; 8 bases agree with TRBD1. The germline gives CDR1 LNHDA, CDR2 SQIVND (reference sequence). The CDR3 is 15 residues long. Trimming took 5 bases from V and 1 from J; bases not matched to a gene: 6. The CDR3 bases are TGTGCCAGTAGTGGGGGAGGACAGGGGAACACTGAAGCTTTCTTT. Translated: CASSGGGQGNTEAFF.

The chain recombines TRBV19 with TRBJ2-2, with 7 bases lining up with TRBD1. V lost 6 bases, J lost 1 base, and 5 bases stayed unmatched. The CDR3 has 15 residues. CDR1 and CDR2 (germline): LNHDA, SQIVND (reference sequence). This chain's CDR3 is CASRDHRGNTGELFF. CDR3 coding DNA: TGTGCCAGTAGGGACCACAGGGGGAACACCGGGGAGCTGTTTTTT.

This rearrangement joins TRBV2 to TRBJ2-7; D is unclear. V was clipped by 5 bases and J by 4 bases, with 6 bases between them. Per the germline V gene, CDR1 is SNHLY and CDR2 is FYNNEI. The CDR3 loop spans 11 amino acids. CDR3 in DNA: TGTGCCAGCAGTCCTCTTTACGAGCAGTACTTC. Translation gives CASSPLYEQYF.

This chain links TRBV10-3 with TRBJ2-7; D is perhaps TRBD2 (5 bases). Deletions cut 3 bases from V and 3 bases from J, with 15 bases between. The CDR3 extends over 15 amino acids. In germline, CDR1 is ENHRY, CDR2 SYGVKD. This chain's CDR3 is CAISERFAAGYEQYF. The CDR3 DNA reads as TGTGCCATCAGTGAAAGGTTTGCTGCGGGCTACGAGCAGTACTTC.

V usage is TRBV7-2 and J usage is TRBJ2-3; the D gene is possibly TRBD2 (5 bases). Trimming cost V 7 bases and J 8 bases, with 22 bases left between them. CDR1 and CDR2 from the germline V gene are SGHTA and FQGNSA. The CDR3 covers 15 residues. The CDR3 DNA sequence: TGTGCCAGCACCCTCGACGTGGCGGCCCGGGGTACGCAGTATTTT. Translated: CASTLDVAARGTQYF. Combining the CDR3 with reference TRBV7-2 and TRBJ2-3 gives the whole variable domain GAGVSQSPSNKVTEKGKDVELRCDPISGHTALYWYRQSLGQGLEFLIYFQGNSAPDKSGLPSDRFSAERTGGSVSTLTIQRTQQEDSAVYLCASTLDVAARGTQYFGPGTRLTVL.

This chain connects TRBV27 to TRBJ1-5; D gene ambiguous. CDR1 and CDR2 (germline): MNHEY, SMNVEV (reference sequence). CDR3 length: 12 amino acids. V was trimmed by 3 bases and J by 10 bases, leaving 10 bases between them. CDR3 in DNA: TGTGCCAGCAGTTTCGGGTCCGGTCCCCAGCATTTT. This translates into CASSFGSGPQHF.